These 27 T cell receptor beta chains were all obtained from the same sample, sequenced in a study of cytomegalovirus exposure and HLA in healthy donors. The PCR made use of 60 Vbeta and 13 Jbeta primers. The method was immunoSEQ multiplex PCR; TCRdb's version includes in-frame clones alone and lacks a portion of them. The sample comprises more than 95,000 clones, 75% to 90% of which are singletons, and 6% to 8% rests with the top ten. The specimen was PBMCs. These receptors originate from a man aged 25 to 40 in good health and CMV-seropositive.

This chain uses TRBV18 with TRBJ1-2, with 7 bases identical to TRBD1. Germline values: CDR1 KGHSH, CDR2 LQKENI. Losses at the gene ends were 0 bases for V and 2 bases for J; bases not matched to a gene: 9. The CDR3 runs 17 residues. The CDR3 nucleotides are TGTGCCAGCTCACCACCGGGACAGCTCATTAGGAACTATGGCTACACCTTC. Protein: CASSPPGQLIRNYGYTF.

The CDR3, as DNA: TGTGCCAGCAGCGAAGGGACAGCTAACTATGGCTACACCTTC. It is translated as CASSEGTANYGYTF. The chain couples TRBV5-4 to TRBJ1-2; 7 bases map to TRBD1. The V gene's germline CDR1 is SGHNT and CDR2 YYREEE (reference sequence). J was trimmed by 0 bases and V by 4 bases; bases with no gene match: 3. The CDR3 is 14 residues long.

The chain links TRBV6-5 to TRBJ2-7; a possible D gene is TRBD1 (5 bases). CDR1 is MNHEY and CDR2 is SVGAGI in the germline V gene. There are 15 residues in the CDR3. Trimming removed 5 bases at V and 2 bases at J, with 16 bases between. This CDR3 is CASSPGRDRTYEQYF. The CDR3 bases are TGTGCCAGCAGTCCAGGGCGCGACAGAACCTACGAGCAGTACTTC.

The chain combines TRBV7-2 with TRBJ2-7; 7 bases agree with TRBD1. This CDR3 spans 17 amino acids. V trimming: 1 base; J trimming: 1 base; junction bases outside the gene matches: 10. Looked up from germline, CDR1 is SGHTA and CDR2 is FQGNSA. Here the CDR3 DNA reads TGTGCCAGCAGCTTAGGTAAATTACAGGGGAAGTCCTACGAGCAGTACTTC. It translates to CASSLGKLQGKSYEQYF.

The chain combines TRBV10-3 with TRBJ1-2; D gene ambiguous. CDR3 length: 14 residues. The germline V and J ends were trimmed by 0 bases and 8 bases, with 13 bases remaining between them. CDR1 and CDR2 from the germline V gene are ENHRY and SYGVKD. The CDR3 sequence is CAISESADRRGYTF. In nucleotides, the CDR3 is TGTGCCATCAGTGAGTCAGCGGACCGTAGGGGCTACACCTTC.

This clone appeared a single time. V usage is TRBV6-6 and J usage is TRBJ2-2; TRBD1 matches at 7 bases. From germline, CDR1 is MNHNY and CDR2 SVGAGI (reference sequence). This CDR3 is 13 amino acids long. With 6 bases clipped from V and 7 bases from J, the junction kept 5 bases outside the gene matches. The CDR3 nucleotides read TGTGCCAGCAGCCCCACAGGGGACGGGGAGCTGTTTTTT. Encoded protein: CASSPTGDGELFF.

The chain links TRBV5-1 to TRBJ2-5; 9 positions match TRBD2. The CDR3 consists of 16 residues. Looked up from germline, CDR1 is SGHRS and CDR2 is YFSETQ. With V trimmed by 4 bases and J by 5 bases, 12 bases remained unmatched. CDR3: CASSSLGGGVEETQYF. CDR3 bases: TGCGCCAGCAGCAGCCTTGGCGGGGGGGTCGAGGAGACCCAGTACTTC.

The V call is TRBV6-1, the J call TRBJ1-5; 7 bases map to TRBD1. This CDR3 region has 13 residues. Germline V lookup: CDR1 MNHNS, CDR2 SASEGT. V lost 8 bases and J lost 2; bases outside the gene matches: 3. The CDR3 bases are TGTGCCAGCGACAGGGAAGGCAATCAGCCCCAGCATTTT. Translation: CASDREGNQPQHF.

The chain has TRBV15 and TRBJ2-7; D remains ambiguous. In germline, CDR1 is LNHNV, CDR2 YYDKDF (reference sequence). There are 12 residues in the CDR3. Trimming left V 1 base short and J 5 bases short, with 6 bases between. The CDR3 coding sequence is TGTGCCACCAGCAGAGGTTTCGACGAGCAGTACTTC. It encodes CATSRGFDEQYF.

The V call is TRBV5-5, the J call TRBJ1-1, with D hard to call. Trimming removed 1 base from V and 1 base from J, with 8 bases in between. There are 14 residues in the CDR3. Germline V gene data show CDR1 as SGHKS and CDR2 as YYEKEE (reference sequence). The CDR3, as DNA: TGTGCCAGCAGCTTGTCTCAGGCGAACACTGAAGCTTTCTTT. This gives the protein CASSLSQANTEAFF.

This clone was found once. CDR3 sequence: CASSLSGQGTGEQFF. DNA for the CDR3: TGTGCCAGCTCATTGTCGGGACAGGGCACGGGCGAGCAGTTCTTC. V gene TRBV18 combines with J gene TRBJ2-1, with 9 bases lining up with TRBD1. The V gene end was trimmed by 5 bases and the J gene end by 10 bases; junction bases not matched to a gene: 12. CDR1 is KGHSH and CDR2 is LQKENI in the germline V gene. CDR3 length equals 15 residues.

A single count supports this clone. The chain employs TRBV15 and TRBJ1-5, with D hard to call. The CDR3 is 15 residues long. The germline V gene has CDR1 LNHNV and CDR2 YYDKDF (reference sequence). The germline V and J ends were trimmed by 0 bases and 6 bases, with 12 bases remaining between them. The CDR3 DNA reads as TGTGCCACCAGCAGAGATTTAGCGGGGTCTCAGCCCCAGCATTTT. It codes for CATSRDLAGSQPQHF.

The chain combines TRBV6-5 with TRBJ1-1; the D gene is possibly TRBD1 (5 bases). This CDR3 contains 13 residues. Germline-derived CDR1 and CDR2 are MNHEY and SVGAGI. V lost 6 bases and J lost 0, with 8 bases in between. The CDR3 spells CASSKTVNTEAFF. CDR3 bases: TGTGCCAGCAGCAAGACAGTGAACACTGAAGCTTTCTTT.

The chain has TRBV18 and TRBJ1-3; D ambiguous. V was cut by 3 bases and J by 0 bases, with 9 bases left in between. This CDR3 comprises 15 residues. CDR1 and CDR2 (germline): KGHSH, LQKENI. The CDR3, as DNA: TGTGCCAGCTCACCCGGTCTCGGCTCTGGAAACACCATATATTTT. It specifies CASSPGLGSGNTIYF.

This chain joins TRBV28 and TRBJ1-6; 7 bases match TRBD1. Germline V gives CDR1 MDHEN, CDR2 SYDVKM. The CDR3 is 15 amino acids. V shed 5 bases and J 8 bases; nucleotides not matched to a gene: 9. CDR3 amino acids: CASSQRDRNYSPLHF. The CDR3 bases are TGTGCCAGCAGTCAAAGGGACAGAAATTATTCACCCCTCCACTTT.

The rearrangement uses TRBV6-4 and TRBJ2-3; TRBD2 matches at 10 bases. With V trimmed by 2 bases and J by 4 bases, 3 bases remained unmatched. The germline gives CDR1 MRHNA, CDR2 SNTAGT. The CDR3 runs 15 residues. The CDR3 protein is CASSDSGGAADTQYF. The CDR3 bases are TGTGCCAGCAGTGACAGCGGGGGGGCGGCAGATACGCAGTATTTT.

This clone was counted a few times. The V gene is TRBV7-6, the J gene TRBJ2-5; 9 nucleotides match TRBD2. This CDR3 is built from 16 residues. The V and J ends lost 1 base and 0 bases, in that order; junction bases with no gene match: 3. Germline-derived CDR1 and CDR2 are SGHVS and FNYEAQ. The CDR3 sequence is CASSLGSGGYQETQYF. The CDR3 coding sequence is TGTGCCAGCAGCTTAGGGAGCGGGGGGTACCAAGAGACCCAGTACTTC.

A single count supports this clone. CDR3: CMSNNNYGYTF. Written as DNA, the CDR3 is TGCATGAGTAATAACAACTATGGCTACACCTTC. The chain uses TRBV20-1 and TRBJ1-2; D call uncertain. CDR3 length: 11 amino acids. Germline V gives CDR1 DFQATT, CDR2 SNEGSKA (reference sequence).

The table lists this clone with a few counts. The chain carries TRBV29-1 and TRBJ2-1; 10 bases fit TRBD2. Germline V gene lookup returns CDR1 SQVTM and CDR2 ANQGSEA. The CDR3 loop spans 14 amino acids. The trim removed 4 bases at V and 2 bases at J, leaving 2 bases unmatched. Here the CDR3 DNA reads TGCAGCGTTGTAGGACTAGCGGCCTACAATGAGCAGTTCTTC. Amino acids: CSVVGLAAYNEQFF.

The chain couples TRBV7-9 to TRBJ2-3, with TRBD1 matching 9 bases. Germline CDR1 reads SEHNR; CDR2 reads FQNEAQ (reference sequence). V shed 3 bases and J 6 bases; nucleotides not matched to a gene: 10. The CDR3 consists of 16 residues. CDR3 DNA: TGTGCCAGCAGCTTTGTCACAGGGGGCGCACGGGATACGCAGTATTTT. It codes for CASSFVTGGARDTQYF. Full variable domain (outside the CDR3, taken from reference TRBV7-9 and TRBJ2-3): DTGVSQNPRHKITKRGQNVTFRCDPISEHNRLYWYRQTLGQGPEFLTYFQNEAQLEKSRLLSDRFSAERPKGSFSTLEIQRTEQGDSAMYLCASSFVTGGARDTQYFGPGTRLTVL.

V gene TRBV10-2 combines with J gene TRBJ2-7, with 13 bases aligning to TRBD2. In germline, CDR1 is WSHSY, CDR2 SAAADI. The CDR3 is 15 amino acids. After removal of 7 bases from V and 2 bases from J, the junction contained 5 bases not matched to a gene. The CDR3 sequence: CASTGLAGDPYEQYF. The CDR3 DNA is TGCGCCAGCACCGGACTAGCGGGGGATCCCTACGAGCAGTACTTC.

The rearrangement joins TRBV6-1 to TRBJ2-5; 8 bases are a match to TRBD1. CDR1 is MNHNS, CDR2 SASEGT, per germline. V shed 2 bases, J shed 7 bases, and the junction held 9 bases outside the gene matches. The CDR3 extends over 15 amino acids. CDR3 coding DNA: TGTGCCAGCAGTGAAAGGGTCGGACAGGGACGGACCCAGTACTTC. As protein: CASSERVGQGRTQYF.

V is TRBV7-8 and J is TRBJ1-5; 10 bases match TRBD1. Germline trimming cut 5 bases from V and 4 bases from J; bases unmatched to any gene: 2. Looked up from germline, CDR1 is SGHVS and CDR2 is FQNEAQ. This CDR3 has 14 amino acids. The CDR3: CASSPGQGNQPQHF. The CDR3 bases are TGTGCCAGCAGCCCGGGACAGGGGAATCAGCCCCAGCATTTT.

This clone has more than one count but fewer than ten. The chain couples TRBV4-3 to TRBJ1-4; D not resolved. The germline V and J ends were trimmed by 4 bases and 10 bases, with 22 bases remaining between them. This CDR3 is 16 amino acids long. Germline V gene sequence: CDR1 LGHNA, CDR2 YSLEER. This CDR3 is CASSPNQLTAGGKLFF. CDR3 coding DNA: TGCGCCAGCAGCCCAAATCAGCTGACGGCTGGCGGAAAACTGTTTTTT.

The CDR3 DNA is TGTGCCAGCAGTTACTTACGGCAGGCTATAGATACGCAGTATTTT. It specifies CASSYLRQAIDTQYF. The genes are TRBV6-5 and TRBJ2-3, with D uncertain. Trimming removed 1 base from V and 5 bases from J, with 13 bases in between. The CDR3 covers 15 residues. Germline values: CDR1 MNHEY, CDR2 SVGAGI.

This clone was picked up one time. This chain uses TRBV4-2 with TRBJ2-3; 9 bases map to TRBD1. The CDR3 is made up of 18 amino acids. V was clipped by 3 bases and J by 0 bases; unmatched bases: 10. Germline CDR1 reads LGHNA; CDR2 reads YNFKEQ. In DNA, the CDR3 is TGTGCCAGCAGCCAGCCCTCTGGGACAGGGCGTAGCACAGATACGCAGTATTTT. As protein: CASSQPSGTGRSTDTQYF.

The chain recombines TRBV11-3 with TRBJ1-5; TRBD1 is a possible D gene (5 bases). V was shortened by 9 bases and J by 4 bases, with 16 bases between the two germline ends. Germline CDR1 reads SGHNT; CDR2 reads YENEEA. The CDR3 runs to 14 residues. The CDR3 DNA sequence: TGTGCCAGGGGGCCCCTCAGCTGGAATCAGCCCCAGCATTTT. This translates into CARGPLSWNQPQHF.